This T cell receptor (beta chain) was obtained from a study of a mutant IDH1 vaccine in newly diagnosed glioma. CDR3 length: 11 residues. CDR1 is DFQATT, CDR2 SNEGSKA, per germline (reference sequence). Time point described: week 5, during vaccination. Topical imiquimod accompanied each vaccine dose, which consisted of 300 ug of mutant IDH1 20-mer peptide. This table comes from immunoSEQ multiplex PCR, and its TCRdb copy is limited to in-frame clones, with some not included. This table has about 40,000 clones, approximately 90% appearing once. With regard to this clone: Its specificity is not known. A read error may be the cause here, since a much bigger clone is one base away.

V is TRBV20-1 and J is TRBJ1-3; D not resolved. The receptor's source is a man in his forties or fifties with glioma. Sequencing used PBMCs, obtained from a glioma patient whose treatment included an IDH1 peptide vaccine. The CDR3 reads CSALSGNTVYF. The CDR3 DNA is TGCAGTGCCCTATCTGGAAACACCGTATATTTT.